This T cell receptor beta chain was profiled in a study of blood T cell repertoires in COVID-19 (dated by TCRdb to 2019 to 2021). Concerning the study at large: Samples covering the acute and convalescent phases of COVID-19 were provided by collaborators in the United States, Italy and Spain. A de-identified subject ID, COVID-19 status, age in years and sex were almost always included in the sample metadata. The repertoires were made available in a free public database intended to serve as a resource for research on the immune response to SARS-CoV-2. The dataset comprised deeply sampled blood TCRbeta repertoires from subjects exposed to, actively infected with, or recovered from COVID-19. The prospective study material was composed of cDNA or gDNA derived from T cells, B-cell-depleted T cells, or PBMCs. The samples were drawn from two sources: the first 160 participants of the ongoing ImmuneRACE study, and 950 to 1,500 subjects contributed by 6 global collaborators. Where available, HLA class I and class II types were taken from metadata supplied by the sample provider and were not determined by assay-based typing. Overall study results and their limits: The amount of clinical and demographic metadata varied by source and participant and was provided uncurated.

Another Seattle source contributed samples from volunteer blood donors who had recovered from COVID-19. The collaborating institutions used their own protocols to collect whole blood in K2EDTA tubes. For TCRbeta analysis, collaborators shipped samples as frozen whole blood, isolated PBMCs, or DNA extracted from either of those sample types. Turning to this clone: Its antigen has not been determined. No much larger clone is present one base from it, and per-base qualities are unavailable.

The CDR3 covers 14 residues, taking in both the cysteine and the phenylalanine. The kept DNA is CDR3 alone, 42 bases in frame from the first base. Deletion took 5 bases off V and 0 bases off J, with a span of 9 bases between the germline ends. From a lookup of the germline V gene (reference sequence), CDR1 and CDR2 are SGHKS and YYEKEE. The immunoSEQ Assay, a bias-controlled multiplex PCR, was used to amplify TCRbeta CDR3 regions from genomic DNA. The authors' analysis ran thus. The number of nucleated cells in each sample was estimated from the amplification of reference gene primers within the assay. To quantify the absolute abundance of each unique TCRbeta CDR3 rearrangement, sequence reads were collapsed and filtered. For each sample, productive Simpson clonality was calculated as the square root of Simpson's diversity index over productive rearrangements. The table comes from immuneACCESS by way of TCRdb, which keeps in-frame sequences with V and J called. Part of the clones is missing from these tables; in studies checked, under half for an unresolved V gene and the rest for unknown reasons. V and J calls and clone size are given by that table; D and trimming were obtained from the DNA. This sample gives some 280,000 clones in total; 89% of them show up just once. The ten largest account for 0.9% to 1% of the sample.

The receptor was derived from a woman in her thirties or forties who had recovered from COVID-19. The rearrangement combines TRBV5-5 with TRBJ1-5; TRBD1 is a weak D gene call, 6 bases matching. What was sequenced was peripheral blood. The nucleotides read TGTGCCAGCAGTAGACAGGTTAGCAATCAGCCCCAGCATTTT. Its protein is CASSRQVSNQPQHF.